This T cell receptor beta chain originates from a study of cytomegalovirus exposure and HLA in healthy donors. For the study at large: The early release's HLA-typed donors yielded approximately 85 million unique TCRs. Study outcomes and limitations: Among TCR beta chains of equal frequency, HLA-associated ones were more clonally expanded in a later analysis.

Trimming removed 1 base from V and 4 bases from J, with 7 bases in between. CDR3 length: 13 residues. Per germline, CDR1 SGHVS and CDR2 FNYEAQ. As for this clone: Its antigen is unknown.

The PCR was carried out with 60 Vbeta primers and 13 Jbeta primers. TCRdb keeps only in-frame clones here, not all; method: immunoSEQ multiplex PCR. The table for this sample gives approximately 45,000 clones. The specimen sequenced was PBMCs. This TCR was sampled from a male donor in good health and CMV-seronegative. The chain has TRBV7-6 and TRBJ1-1; D is ambiguous. DNA of the CDR3: TGTGCCAGCAGCTTAGAGCGGGTCACTGAAGCTTTCTTT. Its protein product is CASSLERVTEAFF.